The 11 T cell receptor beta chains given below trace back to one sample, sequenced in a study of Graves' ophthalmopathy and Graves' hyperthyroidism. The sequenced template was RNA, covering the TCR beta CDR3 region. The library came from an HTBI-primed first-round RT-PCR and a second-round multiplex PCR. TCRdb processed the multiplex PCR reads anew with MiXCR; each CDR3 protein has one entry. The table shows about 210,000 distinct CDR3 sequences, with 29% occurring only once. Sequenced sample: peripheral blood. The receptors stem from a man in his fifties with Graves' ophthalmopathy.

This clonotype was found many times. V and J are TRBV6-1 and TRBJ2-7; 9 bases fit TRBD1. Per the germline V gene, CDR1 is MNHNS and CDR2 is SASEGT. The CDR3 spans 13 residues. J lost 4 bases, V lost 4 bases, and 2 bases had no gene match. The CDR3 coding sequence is TGTGCCAGCAGTGTACAGGGGGCATACGAGCAGTACTTC. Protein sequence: CASSVQGAYEQYF.

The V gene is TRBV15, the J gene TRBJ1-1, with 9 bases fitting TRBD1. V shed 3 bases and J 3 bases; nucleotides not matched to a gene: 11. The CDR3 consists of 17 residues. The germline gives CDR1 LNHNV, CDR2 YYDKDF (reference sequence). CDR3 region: CATSSPSGTGRDTEAFF. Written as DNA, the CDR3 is TGTGCCACCAGCAGCCCTAGCGGGACAGGGAGGGACACTGAAGCTTTCTTT.

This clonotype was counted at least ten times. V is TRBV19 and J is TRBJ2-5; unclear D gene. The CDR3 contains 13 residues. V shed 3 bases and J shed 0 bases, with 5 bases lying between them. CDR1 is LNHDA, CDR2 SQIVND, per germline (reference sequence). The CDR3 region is CASSIRYQETQYF. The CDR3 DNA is TGTGCCAGTAGTATCAGATACCAAGAGACCCAGTACTTC.

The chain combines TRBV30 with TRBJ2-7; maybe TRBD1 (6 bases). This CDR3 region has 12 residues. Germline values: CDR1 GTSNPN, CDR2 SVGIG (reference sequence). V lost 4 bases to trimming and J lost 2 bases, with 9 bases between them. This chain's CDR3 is CAWKQGTYEQYF. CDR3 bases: TGTGCCTGGAAGCAGGGGACCTACGAGCAGTACTTC.

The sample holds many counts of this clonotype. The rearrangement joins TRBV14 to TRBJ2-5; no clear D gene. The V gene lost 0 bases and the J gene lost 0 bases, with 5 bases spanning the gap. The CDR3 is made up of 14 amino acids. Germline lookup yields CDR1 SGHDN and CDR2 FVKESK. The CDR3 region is CASSQDRNQETQYF. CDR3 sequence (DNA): TGTGCCAGCAGCCAAGATAGAAACCAAGAGACCCAGTACTTC.

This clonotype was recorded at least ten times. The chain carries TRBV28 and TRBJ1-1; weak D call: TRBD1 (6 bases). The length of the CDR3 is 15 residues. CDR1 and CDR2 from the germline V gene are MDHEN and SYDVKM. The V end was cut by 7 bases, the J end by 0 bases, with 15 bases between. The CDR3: CASIRWRTVNTEAFF. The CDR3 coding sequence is TGTGCCAGCATAAGATGGAGGACAGTGAACACTGAAGCTTTCTTT. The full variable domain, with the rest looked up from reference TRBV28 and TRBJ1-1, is DVKVTQSSRYLVKRTGEKVFLECVQDMDHENMFWYRQDPGLGLRLIYFSYDVKMKEKGDIPEGYSVSREKKERFSLILESASTNQTSMYLCASIRWRTVNTEAFFGQGTRLTVV.

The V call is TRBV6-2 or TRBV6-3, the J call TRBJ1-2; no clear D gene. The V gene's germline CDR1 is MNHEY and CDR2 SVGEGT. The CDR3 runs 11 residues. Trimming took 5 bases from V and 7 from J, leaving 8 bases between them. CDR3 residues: CASSRPSGYTF. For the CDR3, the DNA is TGTGCCAGCAGTCGCCCGAGTGGCTACACCTTC.

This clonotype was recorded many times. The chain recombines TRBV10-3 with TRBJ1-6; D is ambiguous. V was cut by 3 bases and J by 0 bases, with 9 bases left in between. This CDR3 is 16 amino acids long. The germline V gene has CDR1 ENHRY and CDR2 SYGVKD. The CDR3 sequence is CAISDDESSYNSPLHF. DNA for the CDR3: TGTGCCATCAGTGATGACGAGAGCTCCTATAATTCACCCCTCCACTTT.

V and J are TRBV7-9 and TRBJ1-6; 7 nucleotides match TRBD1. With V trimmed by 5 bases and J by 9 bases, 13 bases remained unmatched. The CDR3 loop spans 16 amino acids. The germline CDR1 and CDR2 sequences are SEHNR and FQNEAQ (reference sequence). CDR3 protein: CASSLTTGVPSSPLHF. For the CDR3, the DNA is TGTGCCAGCAGCCTGACTACAGGGGTCCCTAGTTCACCCCTCCACTTT.

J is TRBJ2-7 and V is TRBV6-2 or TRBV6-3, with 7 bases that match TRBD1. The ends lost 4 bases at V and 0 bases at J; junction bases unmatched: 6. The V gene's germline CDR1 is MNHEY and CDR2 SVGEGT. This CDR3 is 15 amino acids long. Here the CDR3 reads CASSSTGTDSYEQYF. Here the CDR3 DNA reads TGTGCCAGCAGTTCCACCGGGACAGACTCCTACGAGCAGTACTTC.

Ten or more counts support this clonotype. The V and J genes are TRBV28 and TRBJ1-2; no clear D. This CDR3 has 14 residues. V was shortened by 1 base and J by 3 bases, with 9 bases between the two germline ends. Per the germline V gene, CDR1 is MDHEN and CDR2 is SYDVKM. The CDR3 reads CASSLLLGDYGYTF. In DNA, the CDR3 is TGTGCCAGCAGTTTATTGCTCGGCGACTATGGCTACACCTTC.